This TCR beta chain was obtained from a study of blood T cell repertoires in COVID-19. Overall study context: Acute-phase and convalescent COVID-19 samples originated in the United States, Italy and Spain.

The count of this clone is one. Germline assignment: CDR1 SGHNT and CDR2 YYREEE (reference sequence). With 0 bases removed from V and 7 bases from J, the gap between germline ends came to 11 bases. The CDR3 spans 15 residues. Adults between roughly 18 and 95 years of age took part from about 24 US areas. Each participant's cohort was designated according to participant-reported clinical history. Using immunoSEQ multiplex PCR, the repertoire was profiled, and TCRdb retains in-frame clones only, with some absent. The data show 200,000 to 250,000 clones, roughly 87% seen once. What was sequenced was PBMCs or T cells enriched from blood (not recorded which). The V and J genes are TRBV5-4 and TRBJ1-6; D perhaps matches TRBD1 (5 bases). The sequence derives from a man between 18 and 35 years old with acute COVID-19. CDR3 sequence (DNA): TGTGCCAGCAGCTTGGAAGGGGCAGGGAATTCACCCCTCCACTTT. Encoded protein: CASSLEGAGNSPLHF.